This T cell receptor beta chain was recovered during a study of blood T cell repertoires in COVID-19. The wider study: Acute and convalescent COVID-19 specimens originated in the United States, Italy and Spain. T cells, B-cell-depleted T cells, or PBMCs supplied cDNA or gDNA.

Original processing methods: Reference gene primer amplification gave nucleated cell count estimates. The assay was immunoSEQ multiplex PCR, and TCRdb's table has in-frame clones only and misses some. The DNA was the basis for D and trimming; V, J and clone size are from that table. The sample consists of about 98,000 clones, 70% to 90% of them appearing once. CDR3 length: 16 amino acids. With 0 bases removed from V and 12 bases from J, the gap between germline ends came to 25 bases. Germline CDR1 reads SGHRS; CDR2 reads YFSETQ. The chain recombines TRBV5-1 with TRBJ2-7; possible D gene TRBD2, 10 bases. The sequence was obtained from a man between 45 and 60 years old with active or convalescent COVID-19. Specimen: peripheral blood. CDR3: CASSLGDRAASGGWYF. The CDR3 coding sequence is TGCGCCAGCAGCTTGGGGGACAGGGCCGCTAGCGGGGGTTGGTACTTC. Looking up the rest from reference TRBV5-1 and TRBJ2-7 gives the full variable domain: KAGVTQTPRYLIKTRGQQVTLSCSPISGHRSVSWYQQTPGQGLQFLFEYFSETQRNKGNFPGRFSGRQFSNSRSEMNVSTLELGDSALYLCASSLGDRAASGGWYFGPGTRLTVT.